These 11 T cell receptor beta chains came from one sample sequenced in a study of cytomegalovirus exposure and HLA in healthy donors. Amplification used 60 Vbeta primers and 13 Jbeta primers. The method was immunoSEQ multiplex PCR; TCRdb's version includes in-frame clones alone and lacks a portion of them. The profile covers 120,000 or so clones, with 80% appearing a single time and about 8.9% taken by the ten largest. The sequenced sample was PBMCs. The receptors stem from a man aged 25 to 45 in good health and CMV-seropositive.

The chain links TRBV18 to TRBJ1-2; 8 bases match TRBD1. The CDR3 is made up of 13 amino acids. From germline, CDR1 is KGHSH and CDR2 LQKENI. V was pared by 5 bases and J by 6 bases, with 5 bases of the junction left unmatched. This CDR3 is CASSSSTGDGYTF. CDR3 DNA sequence: TGTGCCAGCTCATCTTCGACAGGGGATGGCTACACCTTC.

In nucleotides, the CDR3 is TGTGCCAGCAGTTTGCGACTAGCGGTCCACGAGCAGTACTTC. Residues: CASSLRLAVHEQYF. The V and J genes are TRBV28 and TRBJ2-7; 9 bases are shared with TRBD2. The CDR3 runs 14 residues. Germline V CDR1 and CDR2: MDHEN, SYDVKM. J was trimmed by 5 bases and V by 3 bases; bases with no gene match: 5.

Comment on this clone: Within the sample, other DNA sequences also encode this same CDR3. V gene TRBV5-1 combines with J gene TRBJ2-2; TRBD1 is a possible D gene (6 bases). The germline CDR1 and CDR2 sequences are SGHRS and YFSETQ. Trimming cost V 2 bases and J 0 bases, with 8 bases left between them. The CDR3 is made up of 15 amino acids. The CDR3 region is CASSLGTTNTGELFF. CDR3 nucleotide sequence: TGCGCCAGCAGCTTAGGGACAACGAACACCGGGGAGCTGTTTTTT.

CDR3 nucleotides: TGCGCCAGCAGTCAACGACAGGGAGGCGAAAAACTGTTTTTT. Residues: CASSQRQGGEKLFF. This chain links TRBV23-1 with TRBJ1-4; 7 bases agree with TRBD1. TRBV23-1 is an ORF, and what it does is uncertain. J lost 8 bases, V lost 2 bases, and 5 bases had no gene match. The CDR3 consists of 14 residues.

The V gene is TRBV5-1, the J gene TRBJ2-5; D not certain. Germline CDR1 is SGHRS and CDR2 is YFSETQ. Trimming removed 2 bases at V and 2 bases at J, with 10 bases between. The CDR3 is 14 amino acids. CDR3 sequence: CASSLSFRQETQYF. In nucleotides, the CDR3 is TGCGCCAGCAGCTTAAGTTTTCGGCAAGAGACCCAGTACTTC.

The V and J genes are TRBV11-2 and TRBJ2-1; tentative D call: TRBD1 (5 bases). The CDR3 length is 16 residues. V gave up 6 bases and J gave up 9 bases, with 24 bases separating them. Germline lookup yields CDR1 SGHAT and CDR2 FQNNGV. The CDR3, as DNA: TGTGCCAGCAGTTCTACCTTCAGGACACATAGGACTGAGCAGTTCTTC. Translated: CASSSTFRTHRTEQFF.

In DNA, the CDR3 is TGTGCCAGCAGTTTGGGGACAGGGGCGATCTATGGCTACACCTTC. This codes for CASSLGTGAIYGYTF. The chain combines TRBV6-5 with TRBJ1-2; 10 nucleotides match TRBD1. The CDR3 runs to 15 residues. Germline CDR1 reads MNHEY; CDR2 reads SVGAGI. Trimming cost V 4 bases and J 4 bases; bases outside gene matches: 6.

This clone has just a few counts. The V gene is TRBV7-9, the J gene TRBJ2-7, with D maybe TRBD2 (5 bases). CDR1 is SEHNR and CDR2 is FQNEAQ in the germline V gene (reference sequence). Trimming stripped 5 bases from V and 4 bases from J, with 15 bases between. The CDR3 length is 14 residues. The CDR3 here is CASSRTLRWYEQYF. The CDR3, as DNA: TGTGCCAGCAGCCGGACTCTAAGGTGGTACGAGCAGTACTTC.

This clone was seen more than once but under ten times. The chain links TRBV6-5 to TRBJ2-5, with no clear D. Germline assignment: CDR1 MNHEY and CDR2 SVGAGI. The V gene lost 4 bases and the J gene lost 5 bases, with 5 bases spanning the gap. The CDR3 consists of 11 residues. The CDR3 spells CASSFGETQYF. The CDR3 DNA sequence: TGTGCCAGCAGTTTCGGGGAGACCCAGTACTTC.

The V gene is TRBV4-2, the J gene TRBJ2-5, with TRBD2 matching over 9 bases. The trim removed 0 bases at V and 3 bases at J, leaving 8 bases unmatched. CDR3 length equals 17 residues. Germline V gene sequence: CDR1 LGHNA, CDR2 YNFKEQ. CDR3 nucleotide sequence: TGTGCCAGCAGCCAAGAAAGGGGGGCTAGCGGGGAAGAGACCCAGTACTTC. Protein: CASSQERGASGEETQYF.

The chain joins TRBV9 to TRBJ1-2; D not certain. CDR3 length: 16 residues. V was pared by 1 base and J by 2 bases, with 15 bases between. In germline, CDR1 is SGDLS, CDR2 YYNGEE. CDR3 amino acids: CASSVMSDASNYGYTF. The CDR3 nucleotides are TGTGCCAGCAGCGTAATGAGCGATGCCAGCAACTATGGCTACACCTTC.